The next 14 T cell receptor beta chains were all read from a single sample in a study of blood T cell repertoires in COVID-19 (dated by TCRdb to 2018 to 2021). Library preparation employed the immunoSEQ multiplex PCR assay. As stored in TCRdb, this immuneACCESS dataset retains in-frame rearrangements with V and J assigned. A fraction of the clones does not appear; measured against another copy, unresolved V genes explain less than half of the discrepancy, and the remainder lacks a known reason. The sample records over 75,000 clones, approximately 89% of which are singletons. The biggest ten clones account for less than 2.5% of the sample. The sequencing input was peripheral blood. All receptors come from a human donor with active COVID-19. The donor label of this sample is uncertain.

The genes are TRBV6-1 and TRBJ1-1; D gene ambiguous. V was pared by 3 bases and J by 11 bases, with 22 bases between. The CDR3 loop spans 15 amino acids. CDR1 MNHNS and CDR2 SASEGT come from the germline V gene. This CDR3 is CASSDGDFVSREAFF. For the CDR3, the DNA is TGTGCCAGCAGTGATGGAGATTTCGTCTCAAGGGAGGCTTTCTTT.

This chain joins TRBV6-2 or TRBV6-3 and TRBJ2-7, with 9 bases aligning to TRBD1. Unmatched junction bases numbered 9, after V lost 1 base and J lost 5 bases. Germline CDR1 is MNHEY and CDR2 is SVGEGT. The CDR3 has 16 residues. This CDR3 reads CASSYWGQGVRHEQYF. CDR3 nucleotide sequence: TGTGCCAGCAGTTACTGGGGACAGGGAGTGAGGCACGAGCAGTACTTC.

The chain has TRBV9 and TRBJ2-7, with TRBD2 as a possible D gene (6 bases). The CDR3 runs 15 residues. The V gene lost 3 bases and the J gene lost 0 bases, with 13 bases spanning the gap. The germline CDR1 and CDR2 sequences are SGDLS and YYNGEE. The CDR3 spells CASSAGGSPSYEQYF. The DNA for the CDR3 is TGTGCCAGCAGCGCCGGGGGTTCCCCCTCCTACGAGCAGTACTTC.

This chain connects TRBV3-1 (or the pseudogene TRBV3-2) to TRBJ2-3; D not certain. This CDR3 spans 14 amino acids. Trimming pared 0 bases from V and 6 bases from J, leaving 10 bases between. Germline V CDR1 and CDR2: LGHDT, YNNKEL (reference sequence). The CDR3 region has the DNA TGTGCCAGCAGCCAAGATCTAAACAGCGATACGCAGTATTTT. Residues: CASSQDLNSDTQYF.

The chain is built from TRBV11-2 and TRBJ2-5; 8 bases fit TRBD1. Germline-derived CDR1 and CDR2 are SGHAT and FQNNGV. CDR3 length: 15 residues. V shed 5 bases, J shed 5 bases, and the junction held 10 bases outside the gene matches. The CDR3 sequence: CASSRLRGPKETQYF. Here the CDR3 DNA reads TGTGCCAGCAGCCGCCTCAGGGGGCCTAAGGAGACCCAGTACTTC.

V is TRBV7-6 and J is TRBJ2-3; TRBD2 aligns across 8 bases. Trimming at V came to 2 bases and at J to 3 bases, leaving 4 bases not matched to a gene. The length of the CDR3 is 15 residues. Germline V lookup: CDR1 SGHVS, CDR2 FNYEAQ. CDR3 region: CASSLMVAGTDTQYF. The CDR3 DNA reads as TGTGCCAGCAGCTTAATGGTAGCGGGGACAGATACGCAGTATTTT.

This rearrangement joins TRBV28 to TRBJ1-2, with a tentative D call TRBD1 (5 bases). The germline CDR1 and CDR2 sequences are MDHEN and SYDVKM. The ends were cut back, 3 bases at V and 8 bases at J, with 10 bases in the middle. The CDR3 covers 12 residues. The CDR3, as DNA: TGTGCCAGCAGTTTGGGGGGAGGAGGCTACACCTTC. Translated: CASSLGGGGYTF.

This clone was found a few times. V gene TRBV7-3 combines with J gene TRBJ2-1; 10 nucleotides match TRBD1. Losses at the gene ends were 11 bases for V and 6 bases for J; bases not matched to a gene: 13. Germline V lookup: CDR1 SGHTA, CDR2 FQGTGA. The CDR3 totals 15 residues. CDR3 sequence reads: CACGQGTGVSNEQFF. CDR3 nucleotides: TGTGCCTGTGGCCAAGGGACAGGGGTCTCCAATGAGCAGTTCTTC. The whole variable domain, filled in from reference TRBV7-3 and TRBJ2-1, reads GAGVSQTPSNKVTEKGKYVELRCDPISGHTALYWYRQSLGQGPEFLIYFQGTGAADDSGLPNDRFFAVRPEGSVSTLKIQRTERGDSAVYLCACGQGTGVSNEQFFGPGTRLTVL.

The chain joins TRBV7-9 to TRBJ1-1; 7 nucleotides agree with TRBD1. Per germline, CDR1 SEHNR and CDR2 FQNEAQ (reference sequence). The V and J ends lost 5 bases and 0 bases, in that order; junction bases with no gene match: 9. The CDR3 length is 16 residues. The CDR3 region has the DNA TGTGCCAGCAGCCCTACGACAGGGCCAATGAACACTGAAGCTTTCTTT. Translated: CASSPTTGPMNTEAFF.

The chain recombines TRBV4-3 with TRBJ2-1; D might be TRBD1 (5 bases). V dropped 0 bases and J dropped 3 bases, with 9 bases sitting between them. CDR3 length: 15 amino acids. Germline V lookup: CDR1 LGHNA, CDR2 YSLEER. The CDR3 reads CASSQDLTGYNEQFF. In DNA, the CDR3 is TGCGCCAGCAGCCAAGATCTCACAGGCTACAATGAGCAGTTCTTC.

The chain recombines TRBV29-1 with TRBJ1-2; 8 bases line up with TRBD1. In germline, CDR1 is SQVTM, CDR2 ANQGSEA. The trim removed 3 bases at V and 4 bases at J, leaving 7 bases unmatched. The CDR3 runs 14 residues. The CDR3 nucleotides are TGCAGCGTTGACGACAGGGGTCTAGCCTATGGCTACACCTTC. This translates into CSVDDRGLAYGYTF.

This clone turned up a few times. The rearrangement uses TRBV5-5 and TRBJ2-5, with TRBD2 matching 7 bases. After removal of 6 bases from V and 1 base from J, the junction contained 3 bases not matched to a gene. The CDR3 runs to 13 residues. CDR1 is SGHKS, CDR2 YYEKEE, per germline (reference sequence). This chain's CDR3 is CASILALQETQYF. DNA for the CDR3: TGTGCCAGCATACTAGCGCTCCAAGAGACCCAGTACTTC.

The chain recombines TRBV6-5 with TRBJ2-7; TRBD1 matches 7 bases. The germline V gene encodes CDR1 MNHEY and CDR2 SVGAGI. V lost 4 bases to trimming and J lost 2 bases; unmatched junction nucleotides: 2. The CDR3 has 13 amino acids. CDR3 amino acids: CASSSTGTYEQYF. The CDR3, as DNA: TGTGCCAGCAGTTCGACAGGGACCTACGAGCAGTACTTC.

The chain recombines TRBV29-1 with TRBJ2-1; TRBD1 matches at 8 bases. J lost 5 bases, V lost 0 bases, and 6 bases had no gene match. Germline loops: CDR1 SQVTM, CDR2 ANQGSEA. The CDR3 extends over 15 amino acids. The CDR3 protein is CSVEERQGMDNEQFF. The CDR3 DNA reads as TGCAGCGTTGAAGAACGACAGGGGATGGACAATGAGCAGTTCTTC.